A single sample gave rise to the 12 T cell receptor beta chains below, sequenced in a study of graft-versus-host responses after intestinal transplantation. These receptors have no identified antigens. Libraries were prepared by immunoSEQ multiplex PCR; TCRdb keeps only in-frame clonotypes and omits some of them. The table shows about 120,000 clones, with around 96% occurring only once. The sample in question was unstimulated CD8+ T cells sorted from spleen or lymph node cells, obtained before intestinal transplant. These receptors originate from a human donor who received an intestinal transplant.

CDR3 loop: CASSFLDEQFF. CDR3 nucleotides: TGCGCCAGCAGCTTTTTGGATGAGCAGTTCTTC. The chain employs TRBV5-1 and TRBJ2-1; no clear D gene. Germline CDR1 reads SGHRS; CDR2 reads YFSETQ. The CDR3 extends over 11 amino acids. The V end was cut by 2 bases, the J end by 8 bases, with 5 bases between.

The rearrangement uses TRBV28 and TRBJ1-5; D is ambiguous. The germline gives CDR1 MDHEN, CDR2 SYDVKM. This CDR3 is 13 amino acids long. With 3 bases removed from V and 5 bases from J, the gap between germline ends came to 8 bases. DNA for the CDR3: TGTGCCAGCAGTTTTGTAGGTTATCAGCCCCAGCATTTT. Its translation: CASSFVGYQPQHF.

The genes are TRBV28 and TRBJ2-5, with a weak D call TRBD1 (6 bases). The DNA matches TRBJ2-7 better at its end, which makes the J call doubtful. CDR1 and CDR2 from the germline V gene are MDHEN and SYDVKM. The CDR3 loop spans 16 amino acids. CDR3 DNA sequence: TGTGCCAGCAGTTTCTCACCTTCCGGGACACCCTACGAGCAGTACTTC. Translation: CASSFSPSGTPYEQYF.

The V gene is TRBV9, the J gene TRBJ2-7; tentative D call: TRBD1 (6 bases). The length of the CDR3 is 14 residues. V shed 1 base and J shed 2 bases, with 10 bases lying between them. Germline assignment: CDR1 SGDLS and CDR2 YYNGEE. The CDR3 region is CASSVLDSTYEQYF. The CDR3 nucleotides are TGTGCCAGCAGCGTATTGGACAGCACCTACGAGCAGTACTTC.

The chain employs TRBV9 and TRBJ1-5, with TRBD1 matching over 7 bases. After removal of 4 bases from V and 4 bases from J, the junction contained 8 bases not matched to a gene. This CDR3 has 15 amino acids. Germline loops: CDR1 SGDLS, CDR2 YYNGEE. CDR3 nucleotide sequence: TGTGCCAGCAGCCCAGGGACAGCTTTAAATCAGCCCCAGCATTTT. Encoded protein: CASSPGTALNQPQHF.

This chain uses TRBV19 with TRBJ1-5; possibly TRBD1 for D (5 bases). V was trimmed by 3 bases and J by 4 bases, leaving 22 bases between them. CDR1 and CDR2 from the germline V gene are LNHDA and SQIVND (reference sequence). The CDR3 totals 18 residues. The CDR3 DNA sequence: TGTGCCAGTAGTATTCTTTTTACGGGAAGGGGTACTAATCAGCCCCAGCATTTT. Amino acid sequence: CASSILFTGRGTNQPQHF.

This chain joins TRBV28 and TRBJ2-7; no firm D call. Trimming took off 8 bases at V and 3 bases at J, with 14 bases between the two ends. Germline values: CDR1 MDHEN, CDR2 SYDVKM. The CDR3 runs to 13 residues. In DNA, the CDR3 is TGTGCCAGCCGGTCCCTAAACAACTACGAGCAGTACTTC. This translates into CASRSLNNYEQYF.

This chain connects TRBV27 to TRBJ2-1; no clear D gene. V shed 1 base and J shed 0 bases, with 4 bases lying between them. This CDR3 spans 14 amino acids. CDR1 and CDR2 (germline): MNHEY, SMNVEV (reference sequence). For the CDR3, the DNA is TGTGCCAGCAGTTTATTAAACTCCTACAATGAGCAGTTCTTC. It specifies CASSLLNSYNEQFF.

This chain links TRBV14 with TRBJ2-3; D call uncertain. From germline, CDR1 is SGHDN and CDR2 FVKESK. The length of the CDR3 is 14 residues. The V end lost 1 base, the J end lost 3 bases, and 8 bases lay between the germline ends. The chain's CDR3 is CASSQAVATDTQYF. In DNA form, the CDR3 reads TGTGCCAGCAGCCAAGCCGTGGCAACAGATACGCAGTATTTT.

J is TRBJ1-1 and V is TRBV19; 8 bases agree with TRBD1. V shed 5 bases and J 4 bases; nucleotides not matched to a gene: 9. The CDR3 is 15 amino acids. The V gene's germline CDR1 is LNHDA and CDR2 SQIVND (reference sequence). CDR3 in amino acids: CASSPLDRDCTEAFF. CDR3 DNA sequence: TGTGCCAGTAGTCCCCTGGACAGGGACTGCACTGAAGCTTTCTTT.

The chain uses TRBV7-2 and TRBJ1-5; TRBD1 is a possible D gene (6 bases). Trimming shortened V by 4 bases and J by 1 base, and 14 bases separated the two germline ends. The CDR3 contains 16 residues. Germline CDR1 and CDR2: SGHTA and FQGNSA. CDR3 residues: CASSWGRRGSNQPQHF. CDR3 coding DNA: TGTGCCAGCAGCTGGGGGCGAAGGGGGAGCAATCAGCCCCAGCATTTT. The variable domain in full, with the rest retrieved from reference TRBV7-2 and TRBJ1-5, is GAGVSQSPSNKVTEKGKDVELRCDPISGHTALYWYRQSLGQGLEFLIYFQGNSAPDKSGLPSDRFSAERTGGSVSTLTIQRTQQEDSAVYLCASSWGRRGSNQPQHFGDGTRLSIL.

The chain links TRBV10-1 to TRBJ2-3; D is undetermined. Germline V gives CDR1 WNHNN, CDR2 SYGVQD (reference sequence). Trimming took off 5 bases at V and 0 bases at J, with 9 bases between the two ends. The CDR3 has 14 amino acids. Here the CDR3 DNA reads TGCGCCAGCAGTAGGAGAAGGAGCACAGATACGCAGTATTTT. Protein product: CASSRRRSTDTQYF.